This T cell receptor (beta chain) was identified during a study of cytomegalovirus exposure and HLA in healthy donors. Regarding the study as a whole: Generally TCR sequences proved uncommon, though certain public TCRs appeared in numerous donors.

PCR involved 60 Vbeta and 13 Jbeta primers. This table comes from immunoSEQ multiplex PCR, and its TCRdb copy is limited to in-frame clones, with some not included. The data contain about 150,000 clones, over 70% of them seen just once; the ten biggest clones take up approximately 3%. Remarks on this clone: Antigen: not known.

The CDR3 consists of 17 residues. The trim removed 3 bases at V and 1 base at J, leaving 11 bases unmatched. Germline CDR1 and CDR2: SGDLS and YYNGEE. V is TRBV9 and J is TRBJ2-5; 8 nucleotides agree with TRBD2. The sequence came from a male donor in good health and CMV-seronegative. The source material was PBMCs. Here the CDR3 reads CASSERPAGGPQETQYF. The CDR3 DNA reads TGTGCCAGCAGCGAGCGACCTGCGGGGGGCCCCCAAGAGACCCAGTACTTC.